A single sample gave rise to the 20 T cell receptor beta chains below, sequenced in a study of long-term antiretroviral therapy in people with HIV. Version v3.0 of the immunoSEQ assay was performed at survey level. Clones were read by immunoSEQ multiplex PCR, and TCRdb kept only the in-frame ones, dropping some. The sample gives about 40,000 clones, around 83% of which show up once; 4.5% to 6% is in the top ten. The sample in question was unsorted PBMCs, obtained 3.1 years after starting antiretroviral therapy. The origin of the receptors is a woman between 45 and 60 years old with HIV.

V is TRBV6-1 and J is TRBJ2-7; D might be TRBD1 (5 bases). Trimming left V 2 bases short and J 5 bases short, with 10 bases between. The CDR3 covers 13 residues. CDR1 is MNHNS and CDR2 is SASEGT in the germline V gene. The CDR3 region is CASSESSRDEQYF. The CDR3 coding sequence is TGTGCCAGCAGTGAATCCTCCAGGGACGAGCAGTACTTC.

This clone has more than one count but fewer than ten. The chain employs TRBV2 and TRBJ1-6, with D perhaps TRBD1 (6 bases). The V end lost 1 base, the J end lost 6 bases, and 13 bases lay between the germline ends. The CDR3 is 16 amino acids. Germline V gene sequence: CDR1 SNHLY, CDR2 FYNNEI. DNA for the CDR3: TGTGCCAGCAGTGAAGGGTCGGGGGCTGTTAATTCACCCCTCCACTTT. Protein product: CASSEGSGAVNSPLHF.

The count of this clone is one. This sequence joins TRBV13 and TRBJ2-3; 9 bases match TRBD2. The CDR3 extends over 15 amino acids. J gave up 4 bases and V 5 bases, and 7 bases lay outside the gene matches. Germline V gene sequence: CDR1 PRHDT, CDR2 FYEKMQ (reference sequence). This chain's CDR3 is CASSRLRGGSDTQYF. The CDR3 DNA reads TGTGCCAGCAGCCGACTGCGGGGGGGCTCAGATACGCAGTATTTT.

The rearrangement links TRBV27 to TRBJ1-2; 9 bases align to TRBD1. The CDR3 has 14 amino acids. The germline gives CDR1 MNHEY, CDR2 SMNVEV (reference sequence). The trim removed 3 bases at V and 6 bases at J, leaving 5 bases unmatched. The CDR3 DNA sequence: TGTGCCAGCAGTTTCTCGGGACAGGGACATGGCTACACCTTC. Translating gives CASSFSGQGHGYTF.

The rearrangement uses TRBV6-5 and TRBJ1-6, with 7 nucleotides matching TRBD1. Unmatched junction bases numbered 2, after V lost 1 base and J lost 14 bases. CDR3 length: 12 amino acids. Per germline, CDR1 MNHEY and CDR2 SVGAGI. CDR3 region: CASSYLGGTLHF. CDR3 bases: TGTGCCAGCAGTTACTTAGGGGGCACCCTCCACTTT.

This clone was found a few times. The chain combines TRBV27 with TRBJ1-2; a possible D gene is TRBD1 (5 bases). CDR1 is MNHEY, CDR2 SMNVEV, per germline (reference sequence). Trimming took off 8 bases at V and 0 bases at J, with 13 bases between the two ends. CDR3 length equals 14 residues. The CDR3 DNA follows: TGTGCCAGCTACGGACCGGGGGCTAACTATGGCTACACCTTC. The encoded protein is CASYGPGANYGYTF.

The gene calls are TRBV5-1 and TRBJ2-3; maybe TRBD1 (6 bases). CDR1 SGHRS and CDR2 YFSETQ come from the germline V gene. Trimming left V 0 bases short and J 2 bases short, with 13 bases between. This CDR3 comprises 16 residues. As DNA, the CDR3 is TGCGCCAGCAGCTTGGACAGGGTTCGGTACACAGATACGCAGTATTTT. It specifies CASSLDRVRYTDTQYF.

This chain's CDR3 is CASSSGNSGNTIYF. For the CDR3, the DNA is TGCGCCAGCAGCTCGGGGAACTCTGGAAACACCATATATTTT. This rearrangement joins TRBV5-1 to TRBJ1-3, with unresolved D. CDR3 size: 14 residues. Trimming took off 3 bases at V and 0 bases at J, with 7 bases between the two ends. The germline gives CDR1 SGHRS, CDR2 YFSETQ.

The chain uses TRBV14 and TRBJ2-7, with D maybe TRBD2 (5 bases). In germline, CDR1 is SGHDN, CDR2 FVKESK. Between the trimmed V and J ends, which lost 4 bases and 3 bases, there was a span of 19 bases. This CDR3 has 16 residues. The CDR3 loop is CASSPRGSLVRYEQYF. In nucleotides, the CDR3 is TGTGCCAGCAGCCCCCGAGGGTCCCTAGTTCGCTACGAGCAGTACTTC.

The rearrangement uses TRBV4-1 and TRBJ2-3; a weak D match, TRBD1 (6 bases). V was cut by 4 bases and J by 5 bases, with 19 bases left in between. The germline gives CDR1 MGHRA, CDR2 YSYEKL. CDR3 length equals 16 residues. DNA for the CDR3: TGCGCCAGCAGCCGACCAACAGGGCCCCACGGAGATACGCAGTATTTT. Translation: CASSRPTGPHGDTQYF.

The rearrangement links TRBV6-5 to TRBJ2-7; maybe TRBD2 (7 bases). Germline V gives CDR1 MNHEY, CDR2 SVGAGI. The V end lost 4 bases, the J end lost 3 bases, and 13 bases lay between the germline ends. The CDR3 has 14 residues. The CDR3 DNA follows: TGTGCCAGCAGTTTGGGGGGGGCGTTCTACGAGCAGTACTTC. It encodes CASSLGGAFYEQYF.

This clone has just a few counts. The chain couples TRBV14 to TRBJ1-1; D gene uncertain. The CDR3 has 11 amino acids. The V end was cut by 6 bases, the J end by 4 bases, with 6 bases between. Germline V gene sequence: CDR1 SGHDN, CDR2 FVKESK. The CDR3: CASSSITEAFF. The CDR3, as DNA: TGTGCCAGCAGTTCTATCACTGAAGCTTTCTTT.

V usage is TRBV5-6 and J usage is TRBJ1-2, with D possibly TRBD1 on 6 matching bases. CDR1 SGHDT and CDR2 YYEEEE come from the germline V gene. The CDR3 extends over 16 amino acids. V lost 2 bases, J lost 1 base, and 15 bases lay in between. The CDR3 region is CASSFTDRRSNYGYTF. The CDR3 nucleotides are TGTGCCAGCAGCTTTACTGACAGGCGAAGTAACTATGGCTACACCTTC.

CDR3 region: CASSYSGAGHPYEQYF. DNA of the CDR3: TGTGCCAGCAGTTACTCGGGGGCAGGGCATCCCTACGAGCAGTACTTC. The rearrangement uses TRBV6-5 and TRBJ2-7; possible D gene TRBD1, 6 bases. CDR1 and CDR2 from the germline V gene are MNHEY and SVGAGI. The V and J ends lost 0 bases and 2 bases respectively, with 14 bases between them. The CDR3 has 16 residues.

V usage is TRBV29-1 and J usage is TRBJ1-2; D remains ambiguous. Trimming shortened V by 3 bases and J by 0 bases, and 5 bases separated the two germline ends. This CDR3 contains 12 residues. Per germline, CDR1 SQVTM and CDR2 ANQGSEA. DNA for the CDR3: TGCAGCGTTGACACAACTAACTATGGCTACACCTTC. It translates to CSVDTTNYGYTF. Variable domain in full (rest from reference TRBV29-1 and TRBJ1-2): SAVISQKPSRDICQRGTSLTIQCQVDSQVTMMFWYRQQPGQSLTLIATANQGSEATYESGFVIDKFPISRPNLTFSTLTVSNMSPEDSSIYLCSVDTTNYGYTFGSGTRLTVV.

The rearrangement joins TRBV7-9 to TRBJ1-1; 7 bases align to TRBD1. The CDR3 covers 18 residues. Per the germline V gene, CDR1 is SEHNR and CDR2 is FQNEAQ (reference sequence). V was pared by 0 bases and J by 11 bases, with 21 bases of the junction left unmatched. The CDR3 coding sequence is TGTGCCAGCAGCTTAGCTTTCCCCATACCGGGACAGAGAGAGGGGGCTTTCTTT. It translates to CASSLAFPIPGQREGAFF. The entire variable domain, with the rest obtained from reference TRBV7-9 and TRBJ1-1, is as follows: DTGVSQNPRHKITKRGQNVTFRCDPISEHNRLYWYRQTLGQGPEFLTYFQNEAQLEKSRLLSDRFSAERPKGSFSTLEIQRTEQGDSAMYLCASSLAFPIPGQREGAFFGQGTRLTVV.

This rearrangement joins TRBV2 to TRBJ2-7, with a weak D call TRBD2 (6 bases). V was shortened by 4 bases and J by 2 bases, with 12 bases between the two germline ends. The length of the CDR3 is 14 residues. CDR1 and CDR2 (germline): SNHLY, FYNNEI. The chain's CDR3 is CASSGGAQTYEQYF. Here the CDR3 DNA reads TGTGCCAGCAGTGGCGGGGCCCAAACCTACGAGCAGTACTTC.

This clone is categorized as medium-sized. V gene TRBV30 combines with J gene TRBJ1-2; D is unclear. Trimming shortened V by 3 bases and J by 1 base, and 15 bases separated the two germline ends. Germline V gives CDR1 GTSNPN, CDR2 SVGIG (reference sequence). The CDR3 has 15 residues. CDR3 amino acids: CAWREPRRGNYGYTF. DNA of the CDR3: TGTGCCTGGAGAGAGCCGAGAAGAGGTAACTATGGCTACACCTTC.

The CDR3 protein is CASSIDRGLSGANVLTF. DNA for the CDR3: TGTGCCAGTAGTATAGACAGGGGGCTCTCTGGGGCCAACGTCCTGACTTTC. This chain connects TRBV19 to TRBJ2-6; 8 nucleotides agree with TRBD1. CDR1 is LNHDA and CDR2 is SQIVND in the germline V gene (reference sequence). Losses at the gene ends were 0 bases for V and 0 bases for J; bases not matched to a gene: 1. The CDR3 covers 17 residues.

This clone was recorded only once. The chain uses TRBV10-3 and TRBJ1-2; 8 bases fit TRBD1. With V trimmed by 2 bases and J by 7 bases, 12 bases remained unmatched. The germline gives CDR1 ENHRY, CDR2 SYGVKD. The length of the CDR3 is 16 residues. This CDR3 reads CAISEMTGATLLGYTF. CDR3 DNA: TGTGCCATCAGTGAGATGACAGGGGCGACTCTACTTGGCTACACCTTC.